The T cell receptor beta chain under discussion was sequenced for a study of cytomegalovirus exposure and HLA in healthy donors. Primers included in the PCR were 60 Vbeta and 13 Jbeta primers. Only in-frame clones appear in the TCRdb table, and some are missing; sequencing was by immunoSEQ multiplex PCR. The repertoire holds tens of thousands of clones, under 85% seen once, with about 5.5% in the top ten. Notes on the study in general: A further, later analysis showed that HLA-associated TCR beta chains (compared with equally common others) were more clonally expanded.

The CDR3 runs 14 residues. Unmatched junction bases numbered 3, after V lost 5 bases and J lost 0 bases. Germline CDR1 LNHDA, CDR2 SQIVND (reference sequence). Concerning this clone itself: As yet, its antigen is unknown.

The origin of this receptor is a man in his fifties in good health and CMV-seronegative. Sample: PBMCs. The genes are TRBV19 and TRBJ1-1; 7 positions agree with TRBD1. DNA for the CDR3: TGTGCCAGTAGTGGGGACAGCCTGAACACTGAAGCTTTCTTT. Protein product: CASSGDSLNTEAFF.